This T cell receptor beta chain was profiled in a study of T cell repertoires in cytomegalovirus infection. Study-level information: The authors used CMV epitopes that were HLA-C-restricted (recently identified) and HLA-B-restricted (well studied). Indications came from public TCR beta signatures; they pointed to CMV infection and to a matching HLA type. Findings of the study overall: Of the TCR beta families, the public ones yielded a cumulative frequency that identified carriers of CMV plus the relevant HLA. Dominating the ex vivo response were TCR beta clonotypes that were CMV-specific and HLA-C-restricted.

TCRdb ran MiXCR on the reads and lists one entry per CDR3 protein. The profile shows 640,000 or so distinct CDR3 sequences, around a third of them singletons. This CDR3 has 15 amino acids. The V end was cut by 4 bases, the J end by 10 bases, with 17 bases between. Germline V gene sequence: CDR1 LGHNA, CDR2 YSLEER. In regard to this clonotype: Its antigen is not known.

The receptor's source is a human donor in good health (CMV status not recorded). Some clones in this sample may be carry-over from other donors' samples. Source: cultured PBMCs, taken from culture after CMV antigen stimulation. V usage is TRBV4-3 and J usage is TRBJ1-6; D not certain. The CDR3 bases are TGCGCCAGCAGCCCCGAACCGGTTCGGGGATCACCCCTCCACTTT. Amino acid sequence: CASSPEPVRGSPLHF.